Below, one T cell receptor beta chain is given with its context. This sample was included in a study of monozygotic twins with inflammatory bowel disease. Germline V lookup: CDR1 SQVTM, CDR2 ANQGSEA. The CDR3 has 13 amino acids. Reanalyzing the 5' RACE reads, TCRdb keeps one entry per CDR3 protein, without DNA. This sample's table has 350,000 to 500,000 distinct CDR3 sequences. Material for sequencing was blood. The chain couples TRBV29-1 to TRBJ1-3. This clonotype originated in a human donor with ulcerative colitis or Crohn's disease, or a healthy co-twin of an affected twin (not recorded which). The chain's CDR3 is CSVEDDAGNTIYF.